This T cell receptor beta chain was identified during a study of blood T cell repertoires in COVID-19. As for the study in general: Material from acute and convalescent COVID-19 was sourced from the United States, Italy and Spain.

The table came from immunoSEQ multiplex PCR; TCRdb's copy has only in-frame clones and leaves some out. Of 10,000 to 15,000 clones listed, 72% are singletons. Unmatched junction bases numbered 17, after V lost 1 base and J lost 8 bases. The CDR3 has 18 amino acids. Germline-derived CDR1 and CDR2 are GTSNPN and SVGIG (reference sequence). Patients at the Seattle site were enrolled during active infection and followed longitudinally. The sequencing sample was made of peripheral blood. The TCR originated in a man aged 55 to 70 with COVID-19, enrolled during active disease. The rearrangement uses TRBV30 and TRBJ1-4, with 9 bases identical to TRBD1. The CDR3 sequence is CAWSALRDRVGLREKLFF. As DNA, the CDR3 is TGTGCCTGGAGTGCTCTCCGGGACAGGGTCGGACTCCGGGAAAAACTGTTTTTT.